The 11 T cell receptor beta chains given below trace back to one sample, sequenced in a study of T-cell memory formation after mild COVID-19. Each CDR3 protein gets one entry after TCRdb re-called the 5' RACE reads with MiXCR. The sample holds 400,000 to 450,000 distinct CDR3 sequences, about a sixth seen once. Specimen: PBMCs or a T cell subset sorted from them (not recorded which). These receptors came from a man between 18 and 35 years old who had mild COVID-19 (a few samples of this study predate the infection). Cell type and time point are not known.

This chain links TRBV15 with TRBJ2-7; D may be TRBD1 or TRBD2 (5 bases each). V was shortened by 5 bases and J by 0 bases, with 11 bases between the two germline ends. Per germline, CDR1 LNHNV and CDR2 YYDKDF (reference sequence). The CDR3 runs 14 residues. The DNA for the CDR3 is TGTGCCACCAGCCGGGACCCCGGCTCCTACGAGCAGTACTTC. This gives the protein CATSRDPGSYEQYF.

This clonotype occurred many times. The J gene is TRBJ2-1, the V gene TRBV3-1; D perhaps matches TRBD2 (5 bases). Germline V gives CDR1 LGHDT, CDR2 YNNKEL (reference sequence). With 5 bases removed from V and 6 bases from J, the gap between germline ends came to 17 bases. This CDR3 has 15 residues. CDR3 protein: CASSLQSGFGNEQFF. The CDR3, as DNA: TGTGCCAGCAGCTTACAGTCGGGATTCGGCAATGAGCAGTTCTTC.

The chain uses TRBV5-5 and TRBJ2-5, with TRBD1 identical over 9 bases. This CDR3 is built from 15 residues. Germline V gene lookup returns CDR1 SGHKS and CDR2 YYEKEE (reference sequence). J was trimmed by 5 bases and V by 0 bases; bases with no gene match: 5. This CDR3 is CASSLVDRGWETQYF. CDR3 coding DNA: TGTGCCAGCAGCTTGGTGGACAGGGGTTGGGAGACCCAGTACTTC.

The J gene is TRBJ2-4, the V gene TRBV25-1; 9 nucleotides match TRBD1. Germline V CDR1 and CDR2: MGHDK, SYGVNS. Germline trimming cut 5 bases from V and 8 bases from J; bases unmatched to any gene: 10. This CDR3 contains 15 residues. CDR3: CASSPPGTGWHIQYF. CDR3 bases: TGTGCCAGCAGTCCCCCCGGGACAGGGTGGCACATTCAGTACTTC.

This clonotype was seen at least ten times. The chain carries TRBV29-1 and TRBJ2-5, with a tentative D call TRBD1 (5 bases). V shed 1 base and J shed 5 bases, with 11 bases lying between them. CDR1 SQVTM and CDR2 ANQGSEA come from the germline V gene. This CDR3 region has 13 residues. CDR3 nucleotides: TGCAGCGTTGAAGGACAGCCTTGGGAGACCCAGTACTTC. Translation: CSVEGQPWETQYF.

This clonotype has a handful of counts. V is TRBV6-5 and J is TRBJ1-6; 7 nucleotides line up with TRBD1. The length of the CDR3 is 14 residues. Trimming cost V 5 bases and J 9 bases; bases outside gene matches: 7. CDR1 is MNHEY, CDR2 SVGAGI, per germline. The CDR3 DNA reads as TGTGCCAGCAGTAAAAGACAGGGTAGTTCACCCCTCCACTTT. Amino acids: CASSKRQGSSPLHF.

Concerning this clonotype: A much larger clone lies a single base off, so this may be a read error. J is TRBJ2-7 and V is TRBV5-1, with D possibly TRBD2 on 5 matching bases. This CDR3 has 15 residues. V was cut by 4 bases and J by 2 bases, with 16 bases left in between. Germline-derived CDR1 and CDR2 are SGHRS and YFSETQ. In DNA, the CDR3 is TGCGCCAGCAGCCACGGGATAGGGAGTGCCTACGAGCAGTACTTC. Protein sequence: CASSHGIGSAYEQYF.

The V call is TRBV10-3, the J call TRBJ2-7; no reliable D call. V lost 5 bases and J lost 3, with 8 bases in between. The CDR3 loop spans 12 amino acids. CDR1 ENHRY and CDR2 SYGVKD come from the germline V gene. CDR3 DNA sequence: TGTGCCATCAGTCAGGTTCTCTACGAGCAGTACTTC. Its protein product is CAISQVLYEQYF.

The V call is TRBV7-2, the J call TRBJ2-7; TRBD2 matches at 11 bases. V lost 6 bases, J lost 0 bases, and 1 base stayed unmatched. This CDR3 is 14 amino acids long. CDR1 is SGHTA, CDR2 FQGNSA, per germline. The CDR3 spells CASRTSGSSYEQYF. In DNA, the CDR3 is TGTGCCAGCAGAACTAGCGGGAGCTCCTACGAGCAGTACTTC.

The chain joins TRBV4-2 to TRBJ2-7, with D possibly TRBD1 on 6 matching bases. The germline V and J ends were trimmed by 1 base and 0 bases, with 10 bases remaining between them. The germline V gene encodes CDR1 LGHNA and CDR2 YNFKEQ. This CDR3 spans 15 amino acids. CDR3 sequence: CASSQGQESSYEQYF. As DNA, the CDR3 is TGTGCCAGCAGCCAAGGACAGGAAAGCTCCTACGAGCAGTACTTC.

The J gene is TRBJ2-1, the V gene TRBV29-1, with D possibly matching TRBD1 (6 bases). The germline gives CDR1 SQVTM, CDR2 ANQGSEA. Trimming removed 7 bases from V and 5 bases from J, with 12 bases in between. CDR3 length: 12 residues. CDR3 in DNA: TGCAGCGGAAGGACAGAACACAATGAGCAGTTCTTC. Protein sequence: CSGRTEHNEQFF.